The rows below give T cell receptor beta chains drawn from one sample of a study of CD8 T cells in Susac syndrome. One entry per CDR3 protein, called by TCRdb with MiXCR from the immunoSEQ multiplex PCR reads. The sample consists of around 200,000 distinct CDR3 sequences, just under 95% of them appearing once. Material: CD4+ T cells from PBMCs. The source is a human donor with Susac syndrome. Each CDR3 is given with its conserved first and last residue. Fields, in order: D gene, clone size, V gene, J gene, CDR3 protein, CDR3 DNA. The D gene is left open where the match is weak. Size values are once, few and many counts, or a class for expanded clones, and some rows have none.

.	.	TRBV7-9	TRBJ1-1	CASSFGGADEAFF	TGTGCCAGCAGCTTTGGAGGGGCTGACGAAGCTTTCTTT
.	.	TRBV18	TRBJ1-4	CASSPLSGVQRIEKLFF	TGTGCCAGCTCACCGTTATCAGGGGTACAAAGGATTGAAAAACTGTTTTTT
TRBD1	.	TRBV7-9	TRBJ1-4	CASSETGDGKLFF	TGTGCCAGCAGCGAAACAGGGGATGGAAAACTGTTTTTT
.	.	TRBV5-1	TRBJ2-5	CASSSSSTEETPYF	TGCGCCAGCAGCTCCAGCTCGACAGAAGAGACCCCGTACTTC
.	.	TRBV9	TRBJ2-7	CASSVEPGSPYEQYF	TGTGCCAGCAGCGTAGAGCCGGGTTCGCCATACGAGCAGTACTTC
TRBD1	.	TRBV29-1	TRBJ1-1	CSVEGFRDRPNTEAFF	TGCAGCGTTGAAGGGTTCCGGGACAGGCCGAACACTGAAGCTTTCTTT
.	.	TRBV12-3/TRBV12-4	TRBJ1-5	CASSPREGQPQHF	TGTGCCAGCAGTCCGAGGGAGGGTCAGCCCCAGCATTTT
.	.	TRBV4-1	TRBJ2-1	CASSQEPGWGNEQFF	TGCGCCAGCAGCCAAGAACCAGGGTGGGGCAATGAGCAGTTCTTC
.	.	TRBV21-1	TRBJ2-2	CASSPSQTSGGLYTGELFF	TGTGCCAGCAGCCCCAGTCAGACTAGCGGGGGCCTATACACCGGGGAGCTGTTTTTT
.	.	TRBV7-6	TRBJ1-1	CASSREAGKNTEAFF	TGTGCCAGCAGTCGGGAGGCGGGGAAGAACACTGAAGCTTTCTTT
.	.	TRBV21-1	TRBJ1-5	CASSARADSNQPQHF	TGTGCCAGCAGCGCCCGGGCGGATAGCAATCAGCCCCAGCATTTT
.	.	TRBV6-6	TRBJ2-7	CASSVAQSSYEQYF	TGTGCCAGCAGTGTCGCCCAGAGCTCCTACGAGCAGTACTTC
TRBD2	.	TRBV7-3	TRBJ2-5	CASSLIAGGETQYF	TGTGCCAGCAGCTTAATAGCGGGAGGGGAGACCCAGTACTTC
TRBD2	once	TRBV11-2	TRBJ2-3	CASSVKPSGSTDTQYF	TGTGCCAGCAGCGTCAAACCTAGCGGGAGTACAGATACGCAGTATTTT
.	.	TRBV29-1	TRBJ1-1	CSVVAGTEVFF	TGCAGCGTGGTGGCAGGGACTGAAGTTTTCTTT
TRBD1	.	TRBV18	TRBJ2-1	CASSSETGVSYNEQFF	TGTGCCAGCTCATCGGAAACAGGGGTCTCCTACAATGAGCAGTTCTTC
.	few	TRBV25-1	TRBJ1-5	CASSESSVAQPQHF	TGTGCCAGCAGTGAATCAAGCGTGGCTCAGCCCCAGCATTTT
TRBD1	.	TRBV20-1	TRBJ1-1	CSAMGTENTEAFF	TGCAGTGCTATGGGGACAGAGAACACTGAAGCTTTCTTT
TRBD2	.	TRBV19	TRBJ2-7	CASSRETSGPYEQYF	TGTGCCAGTAGCCGGGAGACTAGCGGTCCCTACGAGCAGTACTTC
.	.	TRBV27	TRBJ1-2	CASSFPAGYGYTF	TGTGCCAGCAGTTTCCCCGCAGGCTATGGCTACACCTTC
.	once	TRBV20-1	TRBJ2-5	CSARRGVETQYF	TGCAGTGCTAGACGGGGAGTGGAGACCCAGTACTTC
TRBD1	.	TRBV19	TRBJ2-7	CASRSLTGTYEQYF	TGTGCCAGTAGGTCGCTGACAGGGACCTACGAGCAGTACTTC
TRBD1	.	TRBV4-1	TRBJ1-2	CASSLRGAGGRDGYTF	TGCGCCAGCAGCCTCCGGGGGGCAGGGGGCAGGGATGGCTACACCTTC
TRBD2	.	TRBV19	TRBJ2-1	CASSNSGSKYNEQFF	TGTGCCAGTAGTAATAGCGGGAGTAAATACAATGAGCAGTTCTTC
TRBD1	.	TRBV6-5	TRBJ2-4	CASSYSPGGSTKNIQYF	TGTGCCAGCAGTTACTCTCCAGGGGGATCAACCAAAAACATTCAGTACTTC
TRBD1	.	TRBV7-2	TRBJ2-3	CASSQFGTGATDTQYF	TGTGCCAGCAGCCAATTCGGGACAGGGGCCACAGATACGCAGTATTTT
.	.	TRBV5-6	TRBJ1-1	CASSLGPSLGVAAEAFF	TGTGCCAGCAGCTTGGGCCCGTCCTTGGGGGTGGCCGCTGAAGCTTTCTTT
.	.	TRBV19	TRBJ1-1	CASSITGLAFF	TGTGCCAGTAGTATTACTGGGCTTGCTTTCTTT
.	.	TRBV20-1	TRBJ2-3	CSPIIPRGETDTQYF	TGCAGTCCTATCATTCCCCGCGGGGAAACAGATACGCAGTATTTT
.	.	TRBV5-6	TRBJ2-3	CASTFDGGGPDTQYF	TGTGCCAGCACCTTTGACGGCGGGGGCCCAGATACGCAGTATTTT
.	once	TRBV20-1	TRBJ2-3	CSVIIADTQYF	TGCAGTGTAATCATCGCAGATACGCAGTATTTT
.	.	TRBV30	TRBJ1-4	CACPGAPATNEKLFF	TGTGCCTGCCCAGGGGCACCAGCAACTAATGAAAAACTGTTTTTT
.	.	TRBV29-1	TRBJ2-7	CSTRVGAYEQYF	TGCAGCACTCGGGTTGGGGCGTACGAGCAGTACTTC
.	.	TRBV5-1	TRBJ2-5	CASSFSIGKQETQYF	TGCGCCAGCAGCTTCTCAATAGGGAAGCAAGAGACCCAGTACTTC
TRBD1	.	TRBV19	TRBJ1-5	CASSIVGTGERPQHF	TGTGCCAGTAGTATAGTTGGGACAGGGGAACGGCCCCAGCATTTT
.	.	TRBV20-1	TRBJ2-1	CSARDRRGNSYNEQFF	TGCAGTGCTAGAGATCGTCGGGGCAACTCCTACAATGAGCAGTTCTTC
.	.	TRBV20-1	TRBJ1-5	CSAQTVIGQPQHF	TGCAGTGCTCAGACAGTAATCGGGCAGCCCCAGCATTTT
.	.	TRBV20-1	TRBJ2-5	CSARKPAGRVQTQYF	TGCAGTGCTCGCAAACCCGCAGGGAGAGTTCAGACCCAGTACTTC
TRBD1	.	TRBV28	TRBJ2-7	CASSLGDRAWGQYF	TGTGCCAGCAGTTTGGGGGACAGGGCCTGGGGGCAGTACTTC